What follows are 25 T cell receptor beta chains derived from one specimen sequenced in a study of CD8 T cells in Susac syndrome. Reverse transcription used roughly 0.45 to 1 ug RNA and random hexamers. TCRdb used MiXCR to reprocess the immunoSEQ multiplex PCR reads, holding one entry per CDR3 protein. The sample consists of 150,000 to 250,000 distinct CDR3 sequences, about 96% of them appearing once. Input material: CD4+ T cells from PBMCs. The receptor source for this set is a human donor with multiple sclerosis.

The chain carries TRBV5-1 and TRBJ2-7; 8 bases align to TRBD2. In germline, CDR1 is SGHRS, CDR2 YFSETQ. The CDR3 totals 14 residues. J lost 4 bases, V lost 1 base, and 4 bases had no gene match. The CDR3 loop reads CASSLNSGTYEQYF. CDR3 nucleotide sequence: TGCGCCAGCAGCTTGAATAGCGGGACTTACGAGCAGTACTTC.

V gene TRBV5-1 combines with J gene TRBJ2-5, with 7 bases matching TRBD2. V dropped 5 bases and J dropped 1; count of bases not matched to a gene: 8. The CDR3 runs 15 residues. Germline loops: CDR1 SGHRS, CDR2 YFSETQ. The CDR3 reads CASSIGGSPQETQYF. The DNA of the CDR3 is TGCGCCAGCAGTATCGGCGGGAGCCCCCAAGAGACCCAGTACTTC.

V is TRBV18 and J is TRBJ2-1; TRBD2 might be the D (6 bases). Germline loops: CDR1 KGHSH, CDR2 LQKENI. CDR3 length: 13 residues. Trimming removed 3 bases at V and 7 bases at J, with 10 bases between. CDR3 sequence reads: CASSPIGGNEQFF. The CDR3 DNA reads TGTGCCAGCTCACCGATTGGAGGGAATGAGCAGTTCTTC. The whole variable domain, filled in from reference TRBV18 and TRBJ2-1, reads NAGVMQNPRHLVRRRGQEARLRCSPMKGHSHVYWYRQLPEEGLKFMVYLQKENIIDESGMPKERFSAEFPKEGPSILRIQQVVRGDSAAYFCASSPIGGNEQFFGPGTRLTVL.

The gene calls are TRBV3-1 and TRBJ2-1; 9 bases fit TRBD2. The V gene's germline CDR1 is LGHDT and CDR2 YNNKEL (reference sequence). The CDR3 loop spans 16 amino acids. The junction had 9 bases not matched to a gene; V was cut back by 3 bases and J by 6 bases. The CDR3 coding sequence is TGTGCCAGCAGCCATCGTATAGCGGGAGTCTCCAATGAGCAGTTCTTC. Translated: CASSHRIAGVSNEQFF.

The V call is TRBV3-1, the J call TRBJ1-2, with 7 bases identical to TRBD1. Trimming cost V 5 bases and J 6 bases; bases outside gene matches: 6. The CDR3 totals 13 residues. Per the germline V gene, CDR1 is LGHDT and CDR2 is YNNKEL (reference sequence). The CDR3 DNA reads TGTGCCAGCAGCTTCGGACAGGCCCATGGCTACACCTTC. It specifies CASSFGQAHGYTF. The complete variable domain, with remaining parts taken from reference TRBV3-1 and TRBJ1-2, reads DTAVSQTPKYLVTQMGNDKSIKCEQNLGHDTMYWYKQDSKKFLKIMFSYNNKELIINETVPNRFSPKSPDKAHLNLHINSLELGDSAVYFCASSFGQAHGYTFGSGTRLTVV.

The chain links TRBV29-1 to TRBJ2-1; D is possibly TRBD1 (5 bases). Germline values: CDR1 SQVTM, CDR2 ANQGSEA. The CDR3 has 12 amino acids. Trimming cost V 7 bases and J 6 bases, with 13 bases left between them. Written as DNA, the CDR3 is TGCAGCGCCTTAGGGGCCGGCAATGAGCAGTTCTTC. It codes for CSALGAGNEQFF.

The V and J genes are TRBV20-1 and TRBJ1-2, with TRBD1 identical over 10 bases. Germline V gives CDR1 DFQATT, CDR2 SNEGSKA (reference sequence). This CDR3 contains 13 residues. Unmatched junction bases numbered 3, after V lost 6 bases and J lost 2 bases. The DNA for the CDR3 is TGCAGTGCCATGGACAGGGGGAACTATGGCTACACCTTC. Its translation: CSAMDRGNYGYTF.

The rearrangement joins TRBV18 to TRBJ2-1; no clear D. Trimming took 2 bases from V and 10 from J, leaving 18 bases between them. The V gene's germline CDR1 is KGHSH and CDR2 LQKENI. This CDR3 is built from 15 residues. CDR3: CASSPVRWPAEEQFF. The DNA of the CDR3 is TGTGCCAGCTCACCAGTTAGGTGGCCCGCAGAGGAGCAGTTCTTC.

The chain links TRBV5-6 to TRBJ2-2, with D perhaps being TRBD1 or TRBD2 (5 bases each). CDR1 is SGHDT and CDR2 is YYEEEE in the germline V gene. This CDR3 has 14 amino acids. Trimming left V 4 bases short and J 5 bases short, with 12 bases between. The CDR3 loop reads CASSRGTRTGELFF. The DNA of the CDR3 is TGTGCCAGCAGCCGAGGGACCCGGACCGGGGAGCTGTTTTTT.

Here the CDR3 reads CSARQGSSFF. The CDR3 DNA reads TGCAGCGCTAGACAGGGGTCCTCTTTCTTT. The rearrangement uses TRBV29-1 and TRBJ1-1; 8 positions match TRBD1. The CDR3 spans 10 residues. Germline V CDR1 and CDR2: SQVTM, ANQGSEA. The V segment lost 7 bases and the J segment 12 bases; nucleotides outside the gene matches: 7.

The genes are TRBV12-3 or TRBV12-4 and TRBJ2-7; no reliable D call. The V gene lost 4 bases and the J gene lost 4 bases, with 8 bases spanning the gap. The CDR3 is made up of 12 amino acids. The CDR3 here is CASSSSPYEQYF. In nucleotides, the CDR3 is TGTGCCAGCAGTTCCTCACCGTACGAGCAGTACTTC.

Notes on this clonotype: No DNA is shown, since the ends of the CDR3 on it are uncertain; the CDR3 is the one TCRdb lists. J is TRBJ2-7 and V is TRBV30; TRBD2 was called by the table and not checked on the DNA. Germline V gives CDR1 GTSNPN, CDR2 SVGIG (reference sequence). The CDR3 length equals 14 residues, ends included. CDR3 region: CAWGPGTSAKQEYF.

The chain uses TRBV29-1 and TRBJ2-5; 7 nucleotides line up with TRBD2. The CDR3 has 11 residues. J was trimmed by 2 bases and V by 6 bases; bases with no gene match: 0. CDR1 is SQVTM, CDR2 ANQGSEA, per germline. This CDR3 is CSVGGQETQYF. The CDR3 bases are TGCAGCGTGGGGGGGCAAGAGACCCAGTACTTC.

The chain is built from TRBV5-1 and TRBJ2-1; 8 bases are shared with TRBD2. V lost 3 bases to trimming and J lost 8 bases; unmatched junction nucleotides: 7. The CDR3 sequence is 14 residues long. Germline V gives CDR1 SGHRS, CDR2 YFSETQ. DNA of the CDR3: TGCGCCAGCAGCTGGCCGAGAGCGGGGGATGAGCAGTTCTTC. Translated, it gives CASSWPRAGDEQFF.

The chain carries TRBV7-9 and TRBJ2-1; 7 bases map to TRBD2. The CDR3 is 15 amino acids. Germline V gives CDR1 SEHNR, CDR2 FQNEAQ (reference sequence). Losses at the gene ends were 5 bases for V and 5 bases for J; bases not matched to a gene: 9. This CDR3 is CASSPRVAGDNEQFF. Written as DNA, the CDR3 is TGTGCCAGCAGCCCCAGGGTGGCGGGAGACAATGAGCAGTTCTTC.

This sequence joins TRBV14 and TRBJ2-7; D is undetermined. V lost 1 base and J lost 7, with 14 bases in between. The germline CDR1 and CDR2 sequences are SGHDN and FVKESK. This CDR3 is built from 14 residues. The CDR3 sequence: CASSQAMTSGEQYF. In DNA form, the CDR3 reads TGTGCCAGCAGCCAAGCGATGACCTCCGGGGAGCAGTACTTC.

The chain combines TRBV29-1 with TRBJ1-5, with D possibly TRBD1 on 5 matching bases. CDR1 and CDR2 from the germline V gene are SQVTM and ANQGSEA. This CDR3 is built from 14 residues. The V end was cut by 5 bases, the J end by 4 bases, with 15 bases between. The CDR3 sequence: CSVWDGRANQPQHF. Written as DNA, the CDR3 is TGCAGCGTTTGGGACGGACGAGCAAATCAGCCCCAGCATTTT.

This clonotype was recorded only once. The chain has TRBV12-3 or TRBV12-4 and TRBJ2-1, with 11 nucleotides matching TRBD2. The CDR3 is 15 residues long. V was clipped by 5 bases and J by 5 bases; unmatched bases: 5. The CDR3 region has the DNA TGTGCCAGCAGTCGACTAGCGGGGAGCCACAATGAGCAGTTCTTC. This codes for CASSRLAGSHNEQFF.

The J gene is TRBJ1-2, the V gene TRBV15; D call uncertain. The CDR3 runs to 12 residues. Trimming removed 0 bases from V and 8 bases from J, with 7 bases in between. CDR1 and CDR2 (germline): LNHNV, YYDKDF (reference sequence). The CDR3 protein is CATSRDSVGYTF. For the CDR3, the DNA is TGTGCCACCAGCAGAGATTCGGTGGGCTACACCTTC.

DNA for the CDR3: TGTGCCTGGAGTGTTGGAGAGACCCAGTACTTC. Its protein product is CAWSVGETQYF. The V gene is TRBV30, the J gene TRBJ2-5, with D hard to call. CDR3 size: 11 residues. V was clipped by 0 bases and J by 4 bases, with 3 bases between them. The germline gives CDR1 GTSNPN, CDR2 SVGIG (reference sequence). The full variable domain, completed using reference TRBV30 and TRBJ2-5, is SQTIHQWPATLVQPVGSPLSLECTVEGTSNPNLYWYRQAAGRGLQLLFYSVGIGQISSEVPQNLSASRPQDRQFILSSKKLLLSDSGFYLCAWSVGETQYFGPGTRLLVL.

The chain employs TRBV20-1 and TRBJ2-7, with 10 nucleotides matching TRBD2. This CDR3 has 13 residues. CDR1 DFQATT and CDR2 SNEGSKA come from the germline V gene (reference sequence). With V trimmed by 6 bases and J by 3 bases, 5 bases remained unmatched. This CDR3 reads CSARLAGYYEQYF. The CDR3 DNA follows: TGCAGTGCCAGACTAGCGGGTTACTACGAGCAGTACTTC.

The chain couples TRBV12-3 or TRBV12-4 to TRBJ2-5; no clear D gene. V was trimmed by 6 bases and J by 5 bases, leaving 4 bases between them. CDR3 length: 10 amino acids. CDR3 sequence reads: CASRGETQYF. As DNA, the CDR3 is TGTGCCAGCAGGGGGGAGACCCAGTACTTC.

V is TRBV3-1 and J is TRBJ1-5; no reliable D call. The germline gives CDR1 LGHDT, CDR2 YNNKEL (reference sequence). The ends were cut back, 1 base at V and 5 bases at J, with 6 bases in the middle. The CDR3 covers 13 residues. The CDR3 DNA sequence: TGTGCCAGCAGCCAAGGTCCGGATCAGCCCCAGCATTTT. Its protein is CASSQGPDQPQHF. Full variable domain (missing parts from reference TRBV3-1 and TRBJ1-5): DTAVSQTPKYLVTQMGNDKSIKCEQNLGHDTMYWYKQDSKKFLKIMFSYNNKELIINETVPNRFSPKSPDKAHLNLHINSLELGDSAVYFCASSQGPDQPQHFGDGTRLSIL.

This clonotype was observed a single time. For the CDR3, the DNA is TGCGCCAGCAGCTTGGCGGGGGCAAACCTGGAGACCCAGTACTTC. It translates to CASSLAGANLETQYF. The V and J genes are TRBV5-1 and TRBJ2-5, with D tentatively TRBD1 or TRBD2 (6 bases each). This CDR3 is built from 15 residues. Germline loops: CDR1 SGHRS, CDR2 YFSETQ. Trimming cost V 0 bases and J 5 bases, with 14 bases left between them.

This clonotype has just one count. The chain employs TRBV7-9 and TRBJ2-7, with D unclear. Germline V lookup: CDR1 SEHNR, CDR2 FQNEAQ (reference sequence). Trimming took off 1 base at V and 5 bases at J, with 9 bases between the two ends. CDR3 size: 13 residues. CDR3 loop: CASSLGLRNEQYF. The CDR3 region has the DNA TGTGCCAGCAGCTTAGGCCTGAGGAACGAGCAGTACTTC.